The source of this TCR beta chain is a study of CD8 T cells in ankylosing spondylitis (dated by TCRdb to about 2017). As for the study more broadly: The study profiled T cell receptor beta repertoires in healthy donors and ankylosing spondylitis patients to find disease-linked TCR variants. The whole study cohort included over a hundred healthy donors and 25 or so ankylosing spondylitis patients. Peripheral blood samples were taken, and synovial fluid was additionally collected from ankylosing spondylitis patients. Study-wide conclusions, independent of this receptor: Some motif variants were previously reported in synovial fluid and blood of reactive arthritis patients, suggesting common disease-initiation mechanisms. The disease-linked clones had a CD8+ phenotype and were found at relatively low frequencies in peripheral blood. A TCR beta motif made up of several highly homologous amino acid variants appeared to be characteristic of blood from ankylosing spondylitis patients. Significant enrichment of the disease-linked clones was reported in matched synovial fluid samples from ankylosing spondylitis patients.

The listed sequencing device is Illumina HiSeq 2500. Quantitative 5'-RACE with molecular barcodes was used to prepare TCR beta libraries. The source study handled its data this way. A new computational method, built on a probabilistic model of VDJ rearrangement, was used to identify disease-linked TCR variants. In-frame beta chains were kept once TCRdb had trimmed the public reads at Q25 with fastp and called clones with MiXCR. Rows matching on CDR3 protein sequence are summarized as one entry with the most common DNA and genes. These V and J calls rely on TCRdb rather than the paper's analysis. This sample is represented by 150,000 to 200,000 distinct CDR3 sequences; under 15% of them were singletons. The ten biggest clones cover roughly 11% of the sample. Trimming leaves V shorter by 9 bases and J shorter by 8 bases, with the junction holding 11 bases beyond the gene matches. CDR1 and CDR2, looked up from the germline V gene, are KGHDR and SFDVKD. Taken from cysteine to phenylalanine, the CDR3 has 15 residues. Of the read, only the CDR3 DNA is kept; its 45 bases are in frame from base 1.

This clonotype appeared many times. Its antigen is unknown. Base qualities are not provided; no much larger clone lies one nucleotide away. This TCR came from a female donor with ankylosing spondylitis or in good health (not recorded which). What was sequenced was blood, either unsorted or a sorted T cell fraction (not recorded which). Recombination joined TRBV24-1 with TRBJ2-1; 11 central nucleotides agree with TRBD1. The sequence in DNA is TGTGCCACCTCCCCCGGGACAGGGGGTTTCGATGAGCAGTTCTTC. Translated, this is CATSPGTGGFDEQFF.